These 10 T cell receptor beta chains share one sample of origin, sequenced in a study of T cell responses to AZD1222 COVID-19 vaccine. Clones were read by immunoSEQ multiplex PCR, and TCRdb kept only the in-frame ones, dropping some. Here the sample spans about 95,000 clones, approximately 91% being singletons. The sample in question was peripheral blood, obtained on day 0 of AZD1222 vaccination. The receptors come from an adult in good health.

J is TRBJ2-7 and V is TRBV6-5, with D possibly TRBD2 on 5 matching bases. Germline V gene lookup returns CDR1 MNHEY and CDR2 SVGAGI. The length of the CDR3 is 15 residues. V was cut by 0 bases and J by 1 base, with 10 bases left in between. The CDR3 DNA sequence: TGTGCCAGCAGTTACTCGATCGGCGGGTCCTACGAGCAGTACTTC. Amino acids: CASSYSIGGSYEQYF.

The chain has TRBV4-3 and TRBJ2-1; tentative D call: TRBD1 (6 bases). With 3 bases removed from V and 9 bases from J, the gap between germline ends came to 12 bases. CDR1 is LGHNA, CDR2 YSLEER, per germline. The length of the CDR3 is 13 residues. CDR3 DNA: TGCGCCAGCAGCCAGGGACATATTGGTGAGCAGTTCTTC. Translated, it gives CASSQGHIGEQFF.

The rearrangement joins TRBV18 to TRBJ2-5; D may be TRBD2 (5 bases). V lost 6 bases to trimming and J lost 5 bases, with 13 bases between them. CDR3 length: 13 amino acids. Germline CDR1 is KGHSH and CDR2 is LQKENI. This CDR3 reads CASSGILGETQYF. DNA for the CDR3: TGTGCCAGCTCCGGGATCCTTGGGGAGACCCAGTACTTC.

This sequence joins TRBV28 and TRBJ1-2; D unclear. The V end lost 6 bases, the J end lost 7 bases, and 24 bases lay between the germline ends. The CDR3 runs to 16 residues. The germline CDR1 and CDR2 sequences are MDHEN and SYDVKM. The CDR3 reads CASSPLGTVFTGGYTF. The CDR3 region has the DNA TGTGCCAGCAGCCCGTTGGGAACAGTTTTTACGGGTGGCTACACCTTC.

The chain carries TRBV19 and TRBJ1-5, with D possibly matching TRBD1 (6 bases). The CDR3 runs 13 residues. V lost 2 bases and J lost 10, with 12 bases in between. Germline CDR1 is LNHDA and CDR2 is SQIVND (reference sequence). The CDR3 DNA reads as TGTGCCAGTAGTATAAACAGGGTCAATCCCCAGCATTTT. It translates to CASSINRVNPQHF.

The chain is built from TRBV11-2 and TRBJ2-1; TRBD2 aligns across 10 bases. Germline V lookup: CDR1 SGHAT, CDR2 FQNNGV. The junction had 8 bases not matched to a gene; V was cut back by 2 bases and J by 10 bases. CDR3 length equals 15 residues. CDR3 bases: TGTGCCAGCAGCTTAACTAGCGGGGTGCCCAGCGAGCAGTTCTTC. The encoded protein is CASSLTSGVPSEQFF.

V is TRBV7-3 and J is TRBJ1-1; D unclear. Germline CDR1 SGHTA, CDR2 FQGTGA. CDR3 length: 14 residues. Trimming shortened V by 2 bases and J by 1 base, and 8 bases separated the two germline ends. The CDR3 DNA follows: TGTGCCAGCAGCTTAGGACCATCGAACACTGAAGCTTTCTTT. Amino acids: CASSLGPSNTEAFF.

The gene calls are TRBV2 and TRBJ2-3; D may be TRBD1 (5 bases). V was cut by 2 bases and J by 2 bases, with 14 bases left in between. This CDR3 comprises 16 residues. Germline CDR1 SNHLY, CDR2 FYNNEI. DNA for the CDR3: TGTGCCAGCAGTGAAAGTGGGGCAGGTTACACAGATACGCAGTATTTT. Its translation is CASSESGAGYTDTQYF.

The chain joins TRBV18 to TRBJ1-5; no firm D call. The V gene's germline CDR1 is KGHSH and CDR2 LQKENI. Trimming took 10 bases from V and 5 from J, leaving 12 bases between them. The CDR3 length is 12 residues. The CDR3, as DNA: TGTGCCACCCACAACCGGGATCAGCCCCAGCATTTT. Encoded protein: CATHNRDQPQHF.

The chain combines TRBV20-1 with TRBJ1-1; no reliable D call. From germline, CDR1 is DFQATT and CDR2 SNEGSKA (reference sequence). This CDR3 comprises 11 residues. Trimming left V 0 bases short and J 11 bases short, with 10 bases between. In DNA, the CDR3 is TGCAGTGCTAGAGATGGCGGGTTCGCTTTCTTT. Its translation is CSARDGGFAFF.